These 28 T cell receptor beta chains originate from one sample sequenced in a study of blood T cell repertoires in COVID-19. Assay used: immunoSEQ multiplex PCR; TCRdb lists only in-frame clones, some missing. The data show a few hundred thousand clones, with roughly 80% seen just once and about 5% held by the top ten. The sequencing sample was made of PBMCs or T cells enriched from blood (not recorded which). The receptors stem from a man aged 35-49 years who had been exposed to COVID-19.

V and J are TRBV24-1 and TRBJ1-3, with no clear D. The V end was cut by 7 bases, the J end by 0 bases, with 12 bases between. Germline V CDR1 and CDR2: KGHDR, SFDVKD. This CDR3 is 15 amino acids long. As DNA, the CDR3 is TGTGCCACCAGAGAGCGGGGAGACTCTGGAAACACCATATATTTT. Its translation is CATRERGDSGNTIYF.

The chain has TRBV18 and TRBJ2-1; TRBD2 matches at 12 bases. Germline-derived CDR1 and CDR2 are KGHSH and LQKENI. The V and J ends lost 1 base and 8 bases, in that order; junction bases with no gene match: 9. The CDR3 sequence is 17 residues long. CDR3 loop: CASSPQWLAGGPHEQFF. DNA for the CDR3: TGTGCCAGCTCACCACAGTGGCTAGCGGGAGGGCCCCATGAGCAGTTCTTC.

The chain links TRBV11-3 to TRBJ2-2; 9 bases match TRBD2. V was clipped by 3 bases and J by 6 bases; unmatched bases: 2. The CDR3 totals 14 residues. Germline CDR1 SGHNT, CDR2 YENEEA. The CDR3 region is CASSFGLAPGELFF. In DNA form, the CDR3 reads TGTGCCAGCAGCTTCGGACTAGCGCCCGGGGAGCTGTTTTTT. Based on the CDR3 plus reference TRBV11-3 and TRBJ2-2, the full variable domain is EAGVVQSPRYKIIEKKQPVAFWCNPISGHNTLYWYLQNLGQGPELLIRYENEEAVDDSQLPKDRFSAERLKGVDSTLKIQPAELGDSAVYLCASSFGLAPGELFFGEGSRLTVL.

The chain recombines TRBV20-1 with TRBJ2-3, with D perhaps TRBD1 (5 bases). V lost 3 bases and J lost 1, with 14 bases in between. The CDR3 is made up of 15 amino acids. Germline loops: CDR1 DFQATT, CDR2 SNEGSKA (reference sequence). The CDR3 nucleotides read TGCAGTGCTAGTTTTTACAGGCTAGGCACAGATACGCAGTATTTT. Translation: CSASFYRLGTDTQYF.

The gene calls are TRBV7-9 and TRBJ2-4, with TRBD1 identical over 8 bases. CDR3 length equals 15 residues. Unmatched junction bases numbered 4, after V lost 5 bases and J lost 1 base. Germline assignment: CDR1 SEHNR and CDR2 FQNEAQ (reference sequence). The CDR3: CASSNRGEAKNIQYF. For the CDR3, the DNA is TGTGCCAGCAGCAACAGGGGGGAGGCCAAAAACATTCAGTACTTC.

This clone was counted a few times. The chain recombines TRBV4-1 with TRBJ1-2, with D unclear. Per the germline V gene, CDR1 is MGHRA and CDR2 is YSYEKL. Trimming took 1 base from V and 2 from J, leaving 14 bases between them. The CDR3 sequence is 16 residues long. CDR3 residues: CASSQVVGSGNYGYTF. As DNA, the CDR3 is TGCGCCAGCAGCCAAGTTGTCGGCAGCGGAAACTATGGCTACACCTTC.

V usage is TRBV9 and J usage is TRBJ2-7; D unclear. V lost 3 bases and J 4 bases, leaving 14 bases between the germline ends. The CDR3 runs to 14 residues. Germline V CDR1 and CDR2: SGDLS, YYNGEE. The CDR3 here is CASSAGLERYEQYF. The CDR3 DNA follows: TGTGCCAGCAGCGCGGGTTTGGAGCGTTACGAGCAGTACTTC.

The chain couples TRBV5-1 to TRBJ2-7; 8 bases match TRBD2. The CDR3 sequence is 15 residues long. Germline CDR1 and CDR2: SGHRS and YFSETQ. J lost 0 bases, V lost 4 bases, and 6 bases had no gene match. CDR3 in amino acids: CASSLAGGASYEQYF. In DNA form, the CDR3 reads TGCGCCAGCAGCCTGGCGGGGGGAGCCTCCTACGAGCAGTACTTC.

The chain has TRBV2 and TRBJ1-6; D is ambiguous. The CDR3 has 13 residues. Trimming removed 3 bases at V and 6 bases at J, with 6 bases between. Germline assignment: CDR1 SNHLY and CDR2 FYNNEI. CDR3 protein: CASSDESNSPLHF. CDR3 nucleotide sequence: TGTGCCAGCAGTGACGAGAGTAATTCACCCCTCCACTTT.

This clone was observed a few times. The J gene is TRBJ1-2, the V gene TRBV5-6, with 7 bases fitting TRBD1. Germline V gene sequence: CDR1 SGHDT, CDR2 YYEEEE. This CDR3 has 14 amino acids. Unmatched junction bases numbered 4, after V lost 2 bases and J lost 3 bases. The CDR3 region is CASSFPGTDYGYTF. The CDR3 DNA reads TGTGCCAGCAGCTTCCCCGGGACAGACTATGGCTACACCTTC.

The chain joins TRBV6-5 to TRBJ1-1; a possible D gene is TRBD1 (6 bases). The germline V gene encodes CDR1 MNHEY and CDR2 SVGAGI. The CDR3 loop spans 13 amino acids. V lost 6 bases, J lost 3 bases, and 11 bases lay in between. The DNA for the CDR3 is TGTGCCAGCAGGCCAAACAGGGACACTGAAGCTTTCTTT. This sequence encodes CASRPNRDTEAFF.

This clone was seen just once. CDR3 region: CAWSVGTDSPLHF. CDR3 sequence (DNA): TGTGCCTGGAGTGTAGGGACTGATTCACCCCTCCACTTT. The rearrangement joins TRBV30 to TRBJ1-6, with D perhaps TRBD1 (5 bases). The length of the CDR3 is 13 residues. CDR1 GTSNPN and CDR2 SVGIG come from the germline V gene (reference sequence). V was cut by 0 bases and J by 8 bases, with 8 bases left in between. Supplemented by reference TRBV30 and TRBJ1-6, the full variable domain reads SQTIHQWPATLVQPVGSPLSLECTVEGTSNPNLYWYRQAAGRGLQLLFYSVGIGQISSEVPQNLSASRPQDRQFILSSKKLLLSDSGFYLCAWSVGTDSPLHFGNGTRLTVT.

This clone was recorded once. V is TRBV7-8 and J is TRBJ2-5; no firm D call. Germline CDR1 and CDR2: SGHVS and FQNEAQ. There are 13 residues in the CDR3. Trimming stripped 5 bases from V and 8 bases from J, with 15 bases between. The CDR3 region is CASSPNPRATQYF. DNA of the CDR3: TGTGCCAGCAGCCCTAACCCTAGAGCCACCCAGTACTTC.

The rearrangement uses TRBV11-3 and TRBJ2-5, with TRBD2 matching 8 bases. Trimming at V came to 3 bases and at J to 3 bases, leaving 9 bases not matched to a gene. The CDR3 has 16 residues. Looked up from germline, CDR1 is SGHNT and CDR2 is YENEEA. CDR3 nucleotide sequence: TGTGCCAGCAGCTTTCTACCCCGAGCGGGAGAAGAGACCCAGTACTTC. Encoded protein: CASSFLPRAGEETQYF.

The genes are TRBV28 and TRBJ2-5, with 10 bases matching TRBD2. Losses at the gene ends were 2 bases for V and 2 bases for J; bases not matched to a gene: 11. The CDR3 length is 18 residues. CDR1 and CDR2 (germline): MDHEN, SYDVKM. DNA of the CDR3: TGTGCCAGCAGTTTAAGCCAGGGGGGACTAGCGACGCAAGAGACCCAGTACTTC. As protein: CASSLSQGGLATQETQYF.

The chain is built from TRBV2 and TRBJ2-4; D is undetermined. Germline values: CDR1 SNHLY, CDR2 FYNNEI. The V end was cut by 0 bases, the J end by 7 bases, with 13 bases between. CDR3 size: 15 residues. CDR3 bases: TGTGCCAGCAGTGAAGCCACGAGGATGTCGAACATTCAGTACTTC. Amino acid sequence: CASSEATRMSNIQYF. The full variable domain, rest sourced from reference TRBV2 and TRBJ2-4, is EPEVTQTPSHQVTQMGQEVILRCVPISNHLYFYWYRQILGQKVEFLVSFYNNEISEKSEIFDDQFSVERPDGSNFTLKIRSTKLEDSAMYFCASSEATRMSNIQYFGAGTRLSVL.

The chain uses TRBV18 and TRBJ2-7; 9 bases are shared with TRBD1. V was clipped by 6 bases and J by 2 bases; unmatched bases: 17. Germline V gene data show CDR1 as KGHSH and CDR2 as LQKENI. The CDR3 length is 18 residues. CDR3 nucleotides: TGTGCCAGCTCCAGGACAGGGGTCCAAAACTCAGGGGCCTACGAGCAGTACTTC. This translates into CASSRTGVQNSGAYEQYF.

The rearrangement uses TRBV6-6 and TRBJ2-7; the match to TRBD1 covers 11 bases. The CDR3 runs 16 residues. The trim removed 5 bases at V and 3 bases at J, leaving 9 bases unmatched. CDR1 and CDR2 from the germline V gene are MNHNY and SVGAGI (reference sequence). The CDR3 loop is CASSQGPGQGGYEQYF. The CDR3 DNA sequence: TGTGCCAGCAGTCAAGGGCCGGGACAGGGGGGCTACGAGCAGTACTTC.

The chain joins TRBV19 to TRBJ1-4; possibly TRBD1 for D (5 bases). CDR1 is LNHDA, CDR2 SQIVND, per germline (reference sequence). The CDR3 covers 14 residues. V lost 3 bases, J lost 5 bases, and 10 bases lay in between. As DNA, the CDR3 is TGTGCCAGTAGTATGGACAACGGCAATGAAAAACTGTTTTTT. It codes for CASSMDNGNEKLFF.

The chain couples TRBV29-1 to TRBJ2-5, with 8 bases matching TRBD1. Germline CDR1 SQVTM, CDR2 ANQGSEA. This CDR3 region has 13 residues. With V trimmed by 7 bases and J by 1 base, 5 bases remained unmatched. DNA of the CDR3: TGCAGCGCCAAAACAGGGGGCCAAGAGACCCAGTACTTC. Translating gives CSAKTGGQETQYF.

The chain employs TRBV9 and TRBJ2-5; 9 bases match TRBD2. In germline, CDR1 is SGDLS, CDR2 YYNGEE. The ends lost 6 bases at V and 5 bases at J; junction bases unmatched: 5. This CDR3 is built from 13 residues. The CDR3 is CASNAGGPETQYF. In DNA, the CDR3 is TGTGCCAGCAATGCGGGAGGGCCTGAGACCCAGTACTTC. Using reference TRBV9 and TRBJ2-5 for the parts outside the CDR3, the full variable domain is DSGVTQTPKHLITATGQRVTLRCSPRSGDLSVYWYQQSLDQGLQFLIQYYNGEERAKGNILERFSAQQFPDLHSELNLSSLELGDSALYFCASNAGGPETQYFGPGTRLLVL.

V and J are TRBV24-1 and TRBJ2-3; 9 nucleotides agree with TRBD1. In germline, CDR1 is KGHDR, CDR2 SFDVKD. The CDR3 spans 15 residues. V trimming: 4 bases; J trimming: 5 bases; junction bases outside the gene matches: 6. DNA for the CDR3: TGTGCCACCAGTGACCTCGGACAGGGGCGAGATACGCAGTATTTT. This codes for CATSDLGQGRDTQYF.

J is TRBJ1-2 and V is TRBV29-1; TRBD1 matches 8 bases. The CDR3 length is 12 residues. The J segment lost 7 bases and the V segment lost 3 bases, leaving 4 bases of the junction unmatched. In germline, CDR1 is SQVTM, CDR2 ANQGSEA. The CDR3 nucleotides are TGCAGCGTTGAGAGACAGGGGAGTGGCTACACCTTC. Translating gives CSVERQGSGYTF.

The chain recombines TRBV6-1 with TRBJ1-1; D uncertain. This CDR3 has 16 amino acids. Germline assignment: CDR1 MNHNS and CDR2 SASEGT. The V and J ends lost 4 bases and 3 bases respectively, with 18 bases between them. This CDR3 is CASSGRGSSMDTEAFF. CDR3 coding DNA: TGTGCCAGCAGTGGTCGGGGTAGTTCAATGGACACTGAAGCTTTCTTT.

The rearrangement uses TRBV27 and TRBJ2-3; maybe TRBD2 (5 bases). The V end lost 2 bases, the J end lost 0 bases, and 12 bases lay between the germline ends. Germline CDR1 and CDR2: MNHEY and SMNVEV (reference sequence). This CDR3 contains 16 residues. The CDR3: CASSLTSYRSTDTQYF. The CDR3 DNA sequence: TGTGCCAGCAGTTTAACTAGTTATCGAAGCACAGATACGCAGTATTTT.

The chain employs TRBV7-3 and TRBJ2-5; D unclear. CDR1 SGHTA and CDR2 FQGTGA come from the germline V gene. Trimming shortened V by 3 bases and J by 2 bases, and 10 bases separated the two germline ends. The CDR3 has 14 amino acids. The CDR3 DNA reads as TGTGCCAGCAGCTTCTCTGGGCAGCAAGAGACCCAGTACTTC. Translated: CASSFSGQQETQYF.

The chain uses TRBV5-4 and TRBJ1-4; 8 bases are shared with TRBD1. Germline CDR1 is SGHNT and CDR2 is YYREEE (reference sequence). There are 14 residues in the CDR3. The V segment lost 5 bases and the J segment 6 bases; nucleotides outside the gene matches: 6. Here the CDR3 DNA reads TGTGCCAGCAGGTTTTCAGGGGGCGATGAAAAACTGTTTTTT. Translating gives CASRFSGGDEKLFF.

The chain is built from TRBV7-3 and TRBJ1-1; weak D call: TRBD1 (5 bases). Trimming pared 2 bases from V and 6 bases from J, leaving 19 bases between. Germline loops: CDR1 SGHTA, CDR2 FQGTGA. The CDR3 is 16 amino acids. The CDR3 region is CASSLLGHRRVPEAFF. CDR3 DNA: TGTGCCAGCAGCTTATTGGGGCATCGTAGGGTACCTGAAGCTTTCTTT.